This is a list of T cell receptor beta chains from one sample in a study of blood T cells in healthy people across ages. TCRdb recomputed calls from the 5' RACE reads with MiXCR, one row per CDR3 protein. The sample lists around 820,000 distinct CDR3 sequences, roughly 25% occurring once. Another study also made use of these data, one on T cells of mothers and their children.

Specimen: blood. These receptors were collected from a boy younger than 18 in good health. CDR3s include the opening cysteine and the closing phenylalanine or tryptophan. A D gene is named only where the DNA matches it firmly. Where a row states a size, it is once, few, many or the class of an expanded clone; other rows omit it.

cdr3_aa	cdr3_nt	clone_size	v_call	d_call	j_call
CASSPPQQGAAKKFF	TGTGCCAGCAGTCCTCCCCAACAGGGGGCAGCGAAGAAGTTCTTC	once	TRBV6-5	TRBD1	TRBJ2-1
CSVGDYSYNEQFF	TGCAGCGTTGGGGACTATTCCTACAATGAGCAGTTCTTC	-	TRBV29-1	TRBD2	TRBJ2-1
CATSSNRAAETQYF	TGTGCCACCAGCTCCAACAGGGCCGCAGAGACCCAGTACTTC	few	TRBV24-1	-	TRBJ2-5
CASSWGPNYEQYF	TGTGCCAGCAGCTGGGGACCTAACTACGAGCAGTACTTC	many	TRBV13	-	TRBJ2-7
CSARVSTGTYGALHF	TGCAGTGCTAGAGTTTCTACAGGAACCTACGGGGCCCTCCACTTT	-	TRBV20-1	-	TRBJ1-6
CASSRRRTDTQYF	TGTGCCAGCAGCCGAAGGCGCACAGATACGCAGTATTTT	few	TRBV6-2/TRBV6-3	-	TRBJ2-3
CASSLIRVHEQYF	TGTGCCAGCAGCTTAATCAGGGTCCACGAGCAGTACTTC	-	TRBV11-2	-	TRBJ2-7
CATSKTVTVYEQYF	TGTGCCACCAGCAAGACTGTGACGGTATACGAGCAGTACTTC	-	TRBV15	-	TRBJ2-7
CASTQAGGWETQYF	TGTGCCAGCACTCAAGCGGGAGGGTGGGAGACCCAGTACTTC	-	TRBV6-6	TRBD2	TRBJ2-5
CSVNRGPVETQYF	TGCAGCGTTAACCGCGGGCCGGTGGAGACCCAGTACTTC	-	TRBV29-1	-	TRBJ2-5
CASSSQAGGDGYTF	TGTGCCAGCAGCTCTCAGGCAGGAGGGGATGGCTACACCTTC	few	TRBV9	-	TRBJ1-2
CASSLDQGFSYGYTF	TGTGCCAGCAGCTTAGATCAGGGTTTTAGCTATGGCTACACCTTC	few	TRBV7-6	-	TRBJ1-2
CASSQGGIQETQYF	TGTGCCAGCAGCCAGGGGGGGATTCAAGAGACCCAGTACTTC	once	TRBV7-9	-	TRBJ2-5
CASSPETASYEQYF	TGCGCCAGCAGCCCCGAGACAGCTTCTTACGAGCAGTACTTC	-	TRBV5-1	-	TRBJ2-7